The clone carrying this T cell receptor (beta chain) was recorded once. These data belong to a study of blood T cell repertoires in COVID-19. Study context: Specimens from acute and convalescent COVID-19 originated in the United States, Italy and Spain. In each case, the material was cDNA or gDNA derived from T cells, B-cell-depleted T cells, or PBMCs.

The V end lost 7 bases, the J end lost 0 bases, and 10 bases lay between the germline ends. Per the germline V gene, CDR1 is SNHLY and CDR2 is FYNNEI. The CDR3 is 15 amino acids. In the authors' workflow: Amplification of reference gene primers provided the estimated nucleated cell counts. Clones were read by immunoSEQ multiplex PCR, and TCRdb kept only the in-frame ones, dropping some. V and J calls and clone size follow that table, whereas D and trimming were derived from the DNA. Of some 110,000 clones in the sample, 86% are singletons; the top ten hold roughly 8%. The chain uses TRBV2 and TRBJ1-6, with D uncertain. What was sequenced was peripheral blood. This TCR was recovered from a man between 70 and 80 years old who had recovered from COVID-19. CDR3: CASNPTSSYNSPLHF. CDR3 coding DNA: TGTGCCAGCAATCCCACGAGCTCCTATAATTCACCCCTCCACTTT.